These T cell receptor beta chains were read from a single sample in a study of shared clonotypes between healthy human individuals. Sequencing was performed with immunoSEQ multiplex PCR; in TCRdb, only in-frame clones are kept and a portion is missing. The sample has millions of clones, around nine tenths seen once. Material: naive CD4+ T cells sorted from blood. The receptors stem from a man between 18 and 35 years old in good health. Both conserved end residues are part of each CDR3. D genes are given only for firm matches. Rows may omit the clone size; those that give it use once, few, many or a size class.

-,TRBV25-1,-,13,TRBJ1-1,CASSDGGTPSAFF,TGTGCCAGCAGTGACGGGGGCACTCCTTCAGCTTTCTTT
-,TRBV5-1,-,15,TRBJ1-3,CASSPGGASGNTIYF,TGCGCCAGCAGCCCTGGGGGGGCCTCTGGAAACACCATATATTTT
-,TRBV13,-,12,TRBJ2-1,CASSQTQYEQFF,TGTGCCAGCAGCCAAACCCAATATGAGCAGTTCTTC
TRBD1,TRBV15,-,12,TRBJ1-2,CATSSRGLGYTF,TGTGCCACCAGCAGCAGGGGGCTTGGCTACACCTTC
TRBD1,TRBV7-8,-,15,TRBJ1-4,CASSVSGQGREKLFF,TGTGCCAGCAGTGTATCAGGACAGGGGAGAGAAAAACTGTTTTTT
-,TRBV7-2,-,14,TRBJ2-7,CASSFGGPSYEQYF,TGTGCCAGCAGCTTTGGCGGACCGAGCTACGAGCAGTACTTC
TRBD2,TRBV7-2,-,15,TRBJ2-7,CASSPGGQGTYEQYF,TGTGCCAGCAGCCCGGGGGGTCAAGGGACCTACGAGCAGTACTTC
TRBD2,TRBV7-9,once,16,TRBJ2-2,CASSQLLAGYPGELFF,TGTGCCAGCAGCCAGCTACTAGCGGGATACCCCGGGGAGCTGTTTTTT
TRBD1,TRBV9,-,16,TRBJ1-2,CASSVATGGQGYGHTF,TGTGCCAGCAGCGTAGCTACGGGGGGACAGGGTTATGGCCACACCTTC
-,TRBV7-2,-,13,TRBJ2-7,CASSWDLNYEQYF,TGTGCCAGCAGCTGGGACTTGAACTACGAGCAGTACTTC
-,TRBV18,-,14,TRBJ2-5,CASTPGFSMETQYF,TGTGCCAGCACGCCGGGATTTTCGATGGAGACCCAGTACTTC
-,TRBV7-9,-,13,TRBJ1-2,CASSLGGPYGYTF,TGTGCCAGCAGCTTAGGGGGTCCCTATGGCTACACCTTC
-,TRBV11-2,-,16,TRBJ1-4,CASSQGHPATNEKLFF,TGTGCCAGCAGCCAAGGACACCCTGCAACTAATGAAAAACTGTTTTTT
TRBD2,TRBV7-9,-,13,TRBJ2-1,CASSSGLAGVEFF,TGTGCCAGCAGCTCGGGACTAGCGGGAGTAGAGTTCTTC
TRBD2,TRBV4-3,-,14,TRBJ2-1,CASSQENSGSEQFF,TGCGCCAGCAGCCAAGAGAATAGCGGGTCGGAGCAGTTCTTC
-,TRBV29-1,-,12,TRBJ1-1,CSVEGTVGGAFF,TGCAGCGTTGAAGGGACAGTTGGGGGGGCTTTCTTT
-,TRBV10-2,-,15,TRBJ2-3,CASSESTEASDTQYF,TGCGCCAGCAGTGAGTCTACAGAAGCATCCGATACGCAGTATTTT
-,TRBV7-2,-,14,TRBJ2-6,CASSLGSGANVLTF,TGTGCCAGCAGCTTAGGCTCTGGGGCCAACGTCCTGACTTTC
-,TRBV10-2,-,13,TRBJ2-5,CASGIQGGETQYF,TGCGCCAGCGGCATACAGGGTGGAGAGACCCAGTACTTC
TRBD1,TRBV18,few,14,TRBJ1-1,CASSPVDRGTEAFF,TGTGCCAGCTCACCAGTGGACAGGGGAACTGAAGCTTTCTTT
-,TRBV5-4,-,16,TRBJ2-6,CASSLIGASGANVLTF,TGTGCCAGCAGCTTAATAGGAGCGTCCGGGGCCAACGTCCTGACTTTC
-,TRBV9,once,15,TRBJ1-2,CASSVAASPRYGYTF,TGTGCCAGCAGCGTTGCGGCCAGCCCGCGCTATGGCTACACCTTC
-,TRBV7-9,-,15,TRBJ2-3,CASSLGNGYTDTQYF,TGTGCCAGCAGCTTAGGGAACGGTTACACAGATACGCAGTATTTT
-,TRBV7-9,once,15,TRBJ1-5,CASSLDGRQVQPQHF,TGTGCCAGCAGCTTAGATGGAAGGCAGGTGCAGCCCCAGCATTTT
TRBD1,TRBV9,-,17,TRBJ1-3,CASSRDRGRTSGNTIYF,TGTGCCAGCAGCCGGGACAGGGGGCGTACCTCTGGAAACACCATATATTTT
TRBD2,TRBV6-1,once,14,TRBJ2-7,CASSPLAGNYEQYF,TGTGCCAGCAGCCCCTTAGCGGGAAACTACGAGCAGTACTTC
TRBD2,TRBV29-1,-,17,TRBJ2-7,CSVSSATSGISSYEQYF,TGCAGCGTCTCGTCGGCCACTAGCGGGATCAGCTCCTACGAGCAGTACTTC
TRBD2,TRBV10-3,-,14,TRBJ2-1,CASQRGEEGNEQFF,TGTGCCTCCCAACGGGGGGAGGAGGGCAATGAGCAGTTCTTC
-,TRBV5-1,-,16,TRBJ1-3,CASSLTLTGSGNTIYF,TGCGCCAGCAGCCTAACTCTGACAGGCTCTGGAAACACCATATATTTT
TRBD1,TRBV6-6,-,14,TRBJ1-5,CAGRQGESNQPQHF,TGTGCCGGACGACAGGGGGAAAGCAATCAGCCCCAGCATTTT
-,TRBV6-1,-,13,TRBJ2-7,CASSEQGTHEQYF,TGTGCCAGCAGTGAGCAGGGAACCCACGAGCAGTACTTC
TRBD1,TRBV5-8,-,15,TRBJ1-1,CASSRRQGAGTEAFF,TGTGCCAGCAGCAGGAGACAGGGGGCAGGCACTGAAGCTTTCTTT
-,TRBV27,once,16,TRBJ1-1,CASSWPGVIHNTEAFF,TGTGCCAGCAGTTGGCCCGGGGTGATTCACAACACTGAAGCTTTCTTT
-,TRBV7-2,-,13,TRBJ1-6,CASSFGGGEVLHF,TGTGCCAGCAGCTTCGGTGGGGGCGAAGTACTCCACTTT
TRBD1,TRBV19,-,17,TRBJ1-1,CASSPEWDRRRNTEAFF,TGTGCCAGTAGTCCCGAGTGGGACAGGCGCAGGAACACTGAAGCTTTCTTT
TRBD2,TRBV2,-,15,TRBJ2-1,CASSETSGVYNEQFF,TGTGCCAGCAGTGAGACTAGCGGGGTCTACAATGAGCAGTTCTTC
TRBD1,TRBV27,-,13,TRBJ1-2,CASRGQGRSGYTF,TGTGCCAGCAGGGGACAGGGACGGAGTGGCTACACCTTC
TRBD1,TRBV5-4,-,13,TRBJ1-2,CASSLAGQGLYTF,TGTGCCAGCAGCTTGGCCGGACAGGGGCTCTACACCTTC
-,TRBV7-3,once,14,TRBJ2-3,CASSLRPGDNTQYF,TGTGCCAGCAGCTTAAGGCCGGGCGACAATACGCAGTATTTT
-,TRBV10-3,-,15,TRBJ1-6,CAISESGRGASPLHF,TGTGCCATCAGTGAGTCAGGCAGGGGTGCATCACCCCTCCACTTT
TRBD1,TRBV7-9,-,15,TRBJ2-7,CASSPRQGAFYEQYF,TGTGCCAGCAGCCCGAGACAGGGGGCTTTTTACGAGCAGTACTTC
TRBD1,TRBV19,-,14,TRBJ2-7,CASSLGQSSYEQYF,TGTGCCAGTAGCCTGGGACAGAGCTCCTACGAGCAGTACTTC
TRBD2,TRBV29-1,once,16,TRBJ2-7,CSVDGLAGDLAYEQYF,TGCAGCGTTGATGGGCTAGCGGGGGACCTAGCCTACGAGCAGTACTTC
TRBD1,TRBV6-1,-,15,TRBJ1-1,CASNKPGQGTIEAFF,TGTGCCAGCAATAAACCGGGACAGGGGACCATTGAAGCTTTCTTT
-,TRBV2,-,14,TRBJ2-7,CASASAGGGGEQYF,TGTGCCAGCGCCAGCGCTGGTGGAGGGGGCGAGCAGTACTTC
-,TRBV6-5,-,13,TRBJ2-3,CASSYSNADTQYF,TGTGCCAGCAGTTACTCGAACGCAGATACGCAGTATTTT
TRBD2,TRBV27,-,16,TRBJ2-7,CASSLTSSGRTYEQYF,TGTGCCAGCAGTTTGACGTCTAGCGGGAGAACCTACGAGCAGTACTTC